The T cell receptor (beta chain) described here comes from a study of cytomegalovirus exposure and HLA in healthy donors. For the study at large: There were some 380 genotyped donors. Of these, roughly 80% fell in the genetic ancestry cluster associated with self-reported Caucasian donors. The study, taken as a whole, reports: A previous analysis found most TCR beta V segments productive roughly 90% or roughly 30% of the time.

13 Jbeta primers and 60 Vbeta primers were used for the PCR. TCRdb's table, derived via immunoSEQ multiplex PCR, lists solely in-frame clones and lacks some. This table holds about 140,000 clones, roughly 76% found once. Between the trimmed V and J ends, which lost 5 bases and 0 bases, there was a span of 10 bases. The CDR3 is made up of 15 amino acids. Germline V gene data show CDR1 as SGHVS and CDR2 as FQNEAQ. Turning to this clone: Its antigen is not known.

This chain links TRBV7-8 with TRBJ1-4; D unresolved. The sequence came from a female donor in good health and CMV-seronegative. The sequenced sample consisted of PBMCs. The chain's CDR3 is CASSEREATNEKLFF. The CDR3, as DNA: TGTGCCAGCAGCGAAAGGGAGGCAACTAATGAAAAACTGTTTTTT.